One and the same sample provided the 18 T cell receptor beta chains below, sequenced in a study of cytomegalovirus exposure and HLA in healthy donors. Primers for the PCR totalled 60 Vbeta and 13 Jbeta. Using immunoSEQ multiplex PCR, the repertoire was profiled, and TCRdb retains in-frame clones only, with some absent. Among 140,000 to 150,000 clones, around 65% were seen once, and the ten largest hold 6.5%. The sample comprised PBMCs. Source of these receptors: a woman aged 60-75 years in good health and CMV-seronegative.

The V gene is TRBV19, the J gene TRBJ1-5; no reliable D call. Germline V gene sequence: CDR1 LNHDA, CDR2 SQIVND (reference sequence). V shed 3 bases and J shed 4 bases, with 10 bases lying between them. The CDR3 runs 14 residues. CDR3 in amino acids: CASSISGENQPQHF. The DNA for the CDR3 is TGTGCCAGTAGTATTTCGGGTGAAAATCAGCCCCAGCATTTT. The variable domain in full, with the rest retrieved from reference TRBV19 and TRBJ1-5, is DGGITQSPKYLFRKEGQNVTLSCEQNLNHDAMYWYRQDPGQGLRLIYYSQIVNDFQKGDIAEGYSVSREKKESFPLTVTSAQKNPTAFYLCASSISGENQPQHFGDGTRLSIL.

The V and J genes are TRBV2 and TRBJ1-2; maybe TRBD1 (5 bases). Germline V lookup: CDR1 SNHLY, CDR2 FYNNEI. Deletions cut 2 bases from V and 8 bases from J, with 15 bases between. The CDR3 extends over 14 amino acids. CDR3 sequence reads: CASSEFGQGGGYTF. In DNA form, the CDR3 reads TGTGCCAGCAGTGAATTTGGGCAGGGTGGAGGCTACACCTTC.

The rearrangement uses TRBV18 and TRBJ1-1; D is possibly TRBD1 (6 bases). Trimming shortened V by 3 bases and J by 2 bases, and 16 bases separated the two germline ends. Germline V gene lookup returns CDR1 KGHSH and CDR2 LQKENI. The CDR3 has 16 residues. Here the CDR3 DNA reads TGTGCCAGCTCACCCAACCAAGGACAGATAAACACTGAAGCTTTCTTT. Protein product: CASSPNQGQINTEAFF.

The chain uses TRBV11-1 and TRBJ2-4; TRBD1 matches at 7 bases. Trimming cost V 5 bases and J 8 bases; bases outside gene matches: 9. Per the germline V gene, CDR1 is SGHAT and CDR2 is FQDESV (reference sequence). The CDR3 has 14 amino acids. CDR3 sequence: CASSQRQGGDIQYF. CDR3 nucleotides: TGTGCCAGCAGCCAGCGACAGGGTGGAGACATTCAGTACTTC.

The CDR3 region has the DNA TGCAGCGTTGGGGCAGAAGGCACAGATACGCAGTATTTT. Its protein product is CSVGAEGTDTQYF. The V gene is TRBV29-1, the J gene TRBJ2-3; D not resolved. The CDR3 totals 13 residues. Trimming removed 4 bases at V and 1 base at J, with 9 bases between. Germline V lookup: CDR1 SQVTM, CDR2 ANQGSEA.

This clone came up a few times. The chain is built from TRBV18 and TRBJ1-5; D is ambiguous. CDR3 size: 12 residues. Trimming shortened V by 3 bases and J by 4 bases, and 4 bases separated the two germline ends. Germline V gene lookup returns CDR1 KGHSH and CDR2 LQKENI. As DNA, the CDR3 is TGTGCCAGCTCACCGGCTAATCAGCCCCAGCATTTT. This sequence encodes CASSPANQPQHF.

The chain has TRBV19 and TRBJ1-2, with D tentatively TRBD1 (6 bases). The CDR3 consists of 14 residues. V lost 2 bases and J 6 bases, leaving 13 bases between the germline ends. The germline CDR1 and CDR2 sequences are LNHDA and SQIVND (reference sequence). The CDR3 loop reads CASSINRVLDGYTF. Written as DNA, the CDR3 is TGTGCCAGTAGTATAAACAGGGTGCTCGATGGCTACACCTTC.

This clone has a single count. The chain is built from TRBV5-1 and TRBJ2-5; 12 nucleotides align to TRBD1. Trimming at V came to 4 bases and at J to 2 bases, leaving 9 bases not matched to a gene. The CDR3 loop spans 17 amino acids. Per germline, CDR1 SGHRS and CDR2 YFSETQ. CDR3 sequence (DNA): TGCGCCAGCAGCGTGGCGGGACAGGGGGCCGGGCAAGAGACCCAGTACTTC. Translation: CASSVAGQGAGQETQYF.

For the CDR3, the DNA is TGCGCCAGCACCCCGAGACAGGGTCTCTCCTACGAGCAGTACTTC. Residues: CASTPRQGLSYEQYF. V and J are TRBV5-1 and TRBJ2-7, with 7 bases fitting TRBD1. J was trimmed by 0 bases and V by 6 bases; bases with no gene match: 9. This CDR3 contains 15 residues. Germline CDR1 reads SGHRS; CDR2 reads YFSETQ.

This clone was recorded a few times. The chain recombines TRBV4-1 with TRBJ2-6; tentatively, D is TRBD1 (8 bases). The CDR3 is 18 residues long. V dropped 3 bases and J dropped 0 bases, with 15 bases sitting between them. In germline, CDR1 is MGHRA, CDR2 YSYEKL. CDR3 DNA: TGCGCCAGCAGCCACCGACAGGGGACTATCTCTGGGGCCAACGTCCTGACTTTC. Its translation is CASSHRQGTISGANVLTF.

This chain uses TRBV2 with TRBJ2-1, with 14 bases matching TRBD2. CDR1 SNHLY and CDR2 FYNNEI come from the germline V gene. The CDR3 spans 14 residues. V was pared by 8 bases and J by 10 bases, with 7 bases of the junction left unmatched. The CDR3 region is CASRGLAGVVEQFF. CDR3 DNA: TGTGCCAGCCGGGGACTAGCGGGAGTAGTCGAGCAGTTCTTC.

This chain connects TRBV7-2 to TRBJ2-7; TRBD2 agrees at 9 bases. Per the germline V gene, CDR1 is SGHTA and CDR2 is FQGNSA. The V gene end was trimmed by 0 bases and the J gene end by 3 bases; junction bases not matched to a gene: 6. This CDR3 contains 16 residues. The CDR3 region has the DNA TGTGCCAGCAGCTTAGCCGCTAGCGGGGTTGGCTACGAGCAGTACTTC. Encoded protein: CASSLAASGVGYEQYF.

The chain couples TRBV15 to TRBJ2-3; 10 positions agree with TRBD1. This CDR3 comprises 15 residues. The V gene's germline CDR1 is LNHNV and CDR2 YYDKDF (reference sequence). The V gene end was trimmed by 3 bases and the J gene end by 3 bases; junction bases not matched to a gene: 3. The CDR3 sequence is CATSRGQGWTDTQYF. CDR3 coding DNA: TGTGCCACCAGCAGGGGACAGGGGTGGACAGATACGCAGTATTTT.

This clone appeared a few times. The chain is built from TRBV15 and TRBJ1-2; maybe TRBD1 (5 bases). CDR3 size: 12 residues. The germline V and J ends were trimmed by 0 bases and 8 bases, with 7 bases remaining between them. CDR1 is LNHNV, CDR2 YYDKDF, per germline (reference sequence). DNA for the CDR3: TGTGCCACCAGCAGAGATAACAGGGGCTACACCTTC. Translating it yields CATSRDNRGYTF.

CDR3 residues: CASSEGGTDTQYF. The DNA of the CDR3 is TGTGCCAGCAGCGAGGGGGGCACAGATACGCAGTATTTT. V usage is TRBV9 and J usage is TRBJ2-3; D might be TRBD1 (6 bases). Germline loops: CDR1 SGDLS, CDR2 YYNGEE. The CDR3 is made up of 13 amino acids. V was shortened by 3 bases and J by 1 base, with 6 bases between the two germline ends.

There are a few counts of this clone. This chain uses TRBV5-1 with TRBJ1-2, with no clear D. V lost 1 base, J lost 8 bases, and 9 bases lay in between. This CDR3 contains 12 residues. CDR1 and CDR2 from the germline V gene are SGHRS and YFSETQ. CDR3 in amino acids: CASSLQNIGYTF. CDR3 sequence (DNA): TGCGCCAGCAGCTTGCAGAACATCGGCTACACCTTC. Combining the CDR3 with reference TRBV5-1 and TRBJ1-2 gives the whole variable domain KAGVTQTPRYLIKTRGQQVTLSCSPISGHRSVSWYQQTPGQGLQFLFEYFSETQRNKGNFPGRFSGRQFSNSRSEMNVSTLELGDSALYLCASSLQNIGYTFGSGTRLTVV.

With respect to this clone: One end of the junction is discordant with germline, which a read error may explain. The V and J genes are TRBV28 and TRBJ2-7; D perhaps matches TRBD2 (6 bases). CDR1 is MDHEN, CDR2 SYDVKM, per germline. CDR3 size: 15 residues. CDR3: CASTHSKTGLPIQSF. The CDR3 bases are TGTGCCAGCACCCACTCGAAAACGGGACTCCCTATACAATCCTTC.

Only a few counts were recorded for this clone. This rearrangement joins TRBV15 to TRBJ2-7, with 11 bases aligning to TRBD1. V gave up 3 bases and J gave up 5 bases; unmatched junction bases: 6. The CDR3 contains 15 residues. Germline V gene sequence: CDR1 LNHNV, CDR2 YYDKDF (reference sequence). The CDR3 here is CATSRDRGLVDEQYF. For the CDR3, the DNA is TGTGCCACCAGCAGGGACAGGGGGCTCGTCGACGAGCAGTACTTC.